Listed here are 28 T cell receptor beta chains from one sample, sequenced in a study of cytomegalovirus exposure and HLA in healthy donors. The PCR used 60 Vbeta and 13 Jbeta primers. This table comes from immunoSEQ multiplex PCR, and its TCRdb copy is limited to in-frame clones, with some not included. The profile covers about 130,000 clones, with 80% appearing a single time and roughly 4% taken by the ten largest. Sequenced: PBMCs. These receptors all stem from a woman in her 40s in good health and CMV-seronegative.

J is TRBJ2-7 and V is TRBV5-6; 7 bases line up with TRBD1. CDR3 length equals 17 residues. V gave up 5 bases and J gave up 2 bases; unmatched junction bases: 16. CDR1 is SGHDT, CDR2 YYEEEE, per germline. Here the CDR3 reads CASSSTPQGRNTYEQYF. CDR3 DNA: TGTGCCAGCAGTTCAACGCCACAGGGGCGGAATACCTACGAGCAGTACTTC.

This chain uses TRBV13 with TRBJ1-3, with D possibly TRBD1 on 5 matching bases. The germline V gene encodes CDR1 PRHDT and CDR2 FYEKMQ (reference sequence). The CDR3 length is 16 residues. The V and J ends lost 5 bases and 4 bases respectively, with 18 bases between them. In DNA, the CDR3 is TGTGCCAGCAGCCGGGGACTCCCCGAAGACGGAAACACCATATATTTT. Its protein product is CASSRGLPEDGNTIYF.

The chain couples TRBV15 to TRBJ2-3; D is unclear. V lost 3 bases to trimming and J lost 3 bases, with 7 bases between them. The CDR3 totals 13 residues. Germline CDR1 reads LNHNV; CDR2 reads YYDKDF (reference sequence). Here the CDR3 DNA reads TGTGCCACCAGCAGGCCAGGAACAGATACGCAGTATTTT. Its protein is CATSRPGTDTQYF.

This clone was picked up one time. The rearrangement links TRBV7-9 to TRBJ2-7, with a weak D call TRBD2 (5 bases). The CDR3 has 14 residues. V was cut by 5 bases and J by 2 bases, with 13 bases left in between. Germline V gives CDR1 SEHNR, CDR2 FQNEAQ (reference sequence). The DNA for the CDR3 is TGTGCCAGCAGCCCGGAGGTCGGGGCCTACGAGCAGTACTTC. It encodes CASSPEVGAYEQYF.

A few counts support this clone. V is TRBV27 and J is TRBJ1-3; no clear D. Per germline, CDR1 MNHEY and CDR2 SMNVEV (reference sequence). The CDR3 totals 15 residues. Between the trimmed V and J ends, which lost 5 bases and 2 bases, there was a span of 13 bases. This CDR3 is CASSPLGVAGNTIYF. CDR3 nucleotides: TGTGCCAGCAGTCCTCTCGGGGTAGCTGGAAACACCATATATTTT.

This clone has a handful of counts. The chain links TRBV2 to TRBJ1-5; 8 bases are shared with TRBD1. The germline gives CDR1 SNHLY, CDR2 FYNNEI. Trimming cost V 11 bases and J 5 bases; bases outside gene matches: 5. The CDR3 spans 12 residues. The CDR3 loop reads CAGGQGYQPQHF. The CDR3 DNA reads TGTGCCGGTGGACAGGGCTATCAGCCCCAGCATTTT.

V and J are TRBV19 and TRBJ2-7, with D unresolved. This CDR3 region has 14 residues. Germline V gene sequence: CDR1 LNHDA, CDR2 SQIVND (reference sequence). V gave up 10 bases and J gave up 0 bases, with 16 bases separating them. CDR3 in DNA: TGTGCCACTTCCCAGGCATCAAACTCCTACGAGCAGTACTTC. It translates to CATSQASNSYEQYF.

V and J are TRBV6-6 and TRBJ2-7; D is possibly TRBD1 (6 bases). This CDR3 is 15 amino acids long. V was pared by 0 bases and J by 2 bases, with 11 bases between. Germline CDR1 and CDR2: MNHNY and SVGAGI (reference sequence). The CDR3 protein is CASSYSGQGPYEQYF. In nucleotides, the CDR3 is TGTGCCAGCAGTTACTCGGGCCAGGGGCCCTACGAGCAGTACTTC.

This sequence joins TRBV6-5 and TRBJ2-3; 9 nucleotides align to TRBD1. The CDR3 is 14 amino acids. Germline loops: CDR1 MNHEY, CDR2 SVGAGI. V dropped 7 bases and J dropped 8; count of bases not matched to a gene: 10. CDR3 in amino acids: CASTDRGGMGTQYF. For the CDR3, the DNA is TGTGCCAGCACCGACAGGGGGGGAATGGGTACGCAGTATTTT.

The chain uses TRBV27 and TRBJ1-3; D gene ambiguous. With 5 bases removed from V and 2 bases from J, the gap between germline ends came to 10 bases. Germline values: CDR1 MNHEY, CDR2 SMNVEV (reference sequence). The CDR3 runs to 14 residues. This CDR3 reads CASSPRGAGNTIYF. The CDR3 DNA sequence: TGTGCCAGCAGTCCCCGCGGGGCTGGAAACACCATATATTTT.

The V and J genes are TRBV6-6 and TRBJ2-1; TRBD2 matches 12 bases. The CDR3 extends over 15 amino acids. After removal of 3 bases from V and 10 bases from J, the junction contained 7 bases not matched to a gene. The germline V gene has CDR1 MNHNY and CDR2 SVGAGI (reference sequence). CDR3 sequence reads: CASSYQTSGGGEQFF. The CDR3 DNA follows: TGTGCCAGCAGTTATCAGACTAGCGGGGGCGGGGAGCAGTTCTTC.

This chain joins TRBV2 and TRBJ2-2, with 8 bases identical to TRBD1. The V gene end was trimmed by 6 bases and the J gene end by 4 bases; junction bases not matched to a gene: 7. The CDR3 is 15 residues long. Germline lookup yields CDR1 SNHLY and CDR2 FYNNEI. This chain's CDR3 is CASSADRGSTGELFF. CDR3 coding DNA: TGTGCCAGCAGCGCTGACAGGGGAAGCACCGGGGAGCTGTTTTTT.

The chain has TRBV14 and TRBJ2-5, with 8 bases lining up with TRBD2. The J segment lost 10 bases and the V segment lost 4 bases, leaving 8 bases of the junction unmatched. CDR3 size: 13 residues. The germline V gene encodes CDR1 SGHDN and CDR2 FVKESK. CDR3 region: CASSPGTRSSQYF. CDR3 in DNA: TGTGCCAGCAGCCCCGGGACTAGGTCGAGCCAGTACTTC.

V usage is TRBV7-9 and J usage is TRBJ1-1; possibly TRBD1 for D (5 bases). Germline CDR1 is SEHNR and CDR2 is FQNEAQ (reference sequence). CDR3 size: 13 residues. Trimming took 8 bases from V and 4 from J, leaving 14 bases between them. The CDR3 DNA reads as TGTGCCAGCCGATCGGGGGAGACCACTGAAGCTTTCTTT. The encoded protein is CASRSGETTEAFF.

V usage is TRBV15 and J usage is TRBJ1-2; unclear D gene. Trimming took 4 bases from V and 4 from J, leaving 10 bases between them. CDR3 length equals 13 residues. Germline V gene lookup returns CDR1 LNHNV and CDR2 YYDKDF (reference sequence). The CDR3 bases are TGTGCCACCAGCACCTATCGGAGCTATGGCTACACCTTC. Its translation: CATSTYRSYGYTF.

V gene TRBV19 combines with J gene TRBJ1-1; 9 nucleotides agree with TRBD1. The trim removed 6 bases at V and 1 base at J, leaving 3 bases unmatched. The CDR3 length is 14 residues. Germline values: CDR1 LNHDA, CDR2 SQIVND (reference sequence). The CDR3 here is CASRDRGGNTEAFF. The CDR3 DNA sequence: TGTGCCAGTAGAGACAGGGGGGGGAACACTGAAGCTTTCTTT.

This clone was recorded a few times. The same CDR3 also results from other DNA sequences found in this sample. The CDR3 DNA sequence: TGTGCCTCTGGGCCTAGCGGATACAATGAGCAGTTCTTC. The encoded protein is CASGPSGYNEQFF. The chain couples TRBV7-9 to TRBJ2-1, with TRBD2 matching 7 bases. CDR1 and CDR2 (germline): SEHNR, FQNEAQ (reference sequence). This CDR3 spans 13 amino acids. V lost 11 bases to trimming and J lost 4 bases; unmatched junction nucleotides: 8.

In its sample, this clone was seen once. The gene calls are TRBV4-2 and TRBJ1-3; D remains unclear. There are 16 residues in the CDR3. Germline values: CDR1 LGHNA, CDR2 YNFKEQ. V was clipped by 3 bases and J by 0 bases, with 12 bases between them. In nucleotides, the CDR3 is TGTGCCAGCAGCCAGTCCCCCGGGTTCTCTGGAAACACCATATATTTT. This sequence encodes CASSQSPGFSGNTIYF.

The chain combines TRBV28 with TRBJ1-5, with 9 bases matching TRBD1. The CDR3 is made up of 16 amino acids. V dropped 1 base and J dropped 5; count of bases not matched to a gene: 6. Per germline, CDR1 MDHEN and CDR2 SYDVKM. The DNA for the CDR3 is TGTGCCAGCAGTTTATCGGGACAGGGTGTCCATCAGCCCCAGCATTTT. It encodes CASSLSGQGVHQPQHF.

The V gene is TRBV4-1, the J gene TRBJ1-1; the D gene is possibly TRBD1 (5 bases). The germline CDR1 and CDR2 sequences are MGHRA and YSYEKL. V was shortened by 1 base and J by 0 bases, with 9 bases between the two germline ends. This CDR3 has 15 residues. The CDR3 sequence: CASSQAPGVNTEAFF. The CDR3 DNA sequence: TGCGCCAGCAGCCAAGCTCCGGGGGTGAACACTGAAGCTTTCTTT.

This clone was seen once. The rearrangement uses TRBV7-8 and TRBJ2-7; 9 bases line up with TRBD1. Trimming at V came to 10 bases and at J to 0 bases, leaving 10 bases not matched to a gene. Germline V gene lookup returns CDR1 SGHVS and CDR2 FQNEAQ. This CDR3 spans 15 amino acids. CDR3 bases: TGTGCCACCACTACCGGGACAGGGATCTCCTACGAGCAGTACTTC. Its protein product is CATTTGTGISYEQYF.

Here the CDR3 DNA reads TGTGCCAGGTTCCAAACGGTAAGGGAGTACTATGGCTACACCTTC. It yields the protein CARFQTVREYYGYTF. This rearrangement joins TRBV21-1 to TRBJ1-2. TRBV21-1 is a pseudogene segment. The CDR3 has 15 residues.

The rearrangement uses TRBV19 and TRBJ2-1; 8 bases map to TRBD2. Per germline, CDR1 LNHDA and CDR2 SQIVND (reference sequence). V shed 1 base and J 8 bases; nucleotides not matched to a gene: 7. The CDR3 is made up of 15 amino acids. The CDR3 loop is CASSIGSGGLYEQFF. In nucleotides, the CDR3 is TGTGCCAGTAGTATAGGCAGCGGGGGCCTCTATGAGCAGTTCTTC.

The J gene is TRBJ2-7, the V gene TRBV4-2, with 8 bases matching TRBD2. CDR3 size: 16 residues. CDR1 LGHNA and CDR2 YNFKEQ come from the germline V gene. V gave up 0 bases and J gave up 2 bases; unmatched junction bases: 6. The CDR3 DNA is TGTGCCAGCAGCCAAGATGCGGGAGGAACACCCTACGAGCAGTACTTC. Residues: CASSQDAGGTPYEQYF.

The CDR3 DNA is TGTGCCAGCGGCGACTTGGCGGACACTGAAGCTTTCTTT. This translates into CASGDLADTEAFF. This sequence joins TRBV6-6 and TRBJ1-1; no clear D. The CDR3 loop spans 13 amino acids. CDR1 is MNHNY, CDR2 SVGAGI, per germline (reference sequence). V lost 8 bases and J 3 bases, leaving 13 bases between the germline ends.

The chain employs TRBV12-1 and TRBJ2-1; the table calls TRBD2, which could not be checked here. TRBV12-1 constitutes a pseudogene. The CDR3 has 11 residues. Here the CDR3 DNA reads TGTGCCAGCAGCACTTACAATGAGCAGTTCTTC. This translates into CASSTYNEQFF.

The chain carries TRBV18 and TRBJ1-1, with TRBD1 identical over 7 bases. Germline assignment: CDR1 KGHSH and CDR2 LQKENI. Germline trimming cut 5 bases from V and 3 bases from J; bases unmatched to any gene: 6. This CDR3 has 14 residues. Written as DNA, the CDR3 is TGTGCCAGCTCAACCAGGGGGGCGGACACTGAAGCTTTCTTT. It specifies CASSTRGADTEAFF.

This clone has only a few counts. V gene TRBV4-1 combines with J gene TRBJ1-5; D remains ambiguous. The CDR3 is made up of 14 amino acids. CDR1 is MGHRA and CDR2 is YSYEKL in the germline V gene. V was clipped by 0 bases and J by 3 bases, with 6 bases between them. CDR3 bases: TGCGCCAGCAGCCAAGACAGTAACAATCAGCCCCAGCATTTT. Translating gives CASSQDSNNQPQHF.